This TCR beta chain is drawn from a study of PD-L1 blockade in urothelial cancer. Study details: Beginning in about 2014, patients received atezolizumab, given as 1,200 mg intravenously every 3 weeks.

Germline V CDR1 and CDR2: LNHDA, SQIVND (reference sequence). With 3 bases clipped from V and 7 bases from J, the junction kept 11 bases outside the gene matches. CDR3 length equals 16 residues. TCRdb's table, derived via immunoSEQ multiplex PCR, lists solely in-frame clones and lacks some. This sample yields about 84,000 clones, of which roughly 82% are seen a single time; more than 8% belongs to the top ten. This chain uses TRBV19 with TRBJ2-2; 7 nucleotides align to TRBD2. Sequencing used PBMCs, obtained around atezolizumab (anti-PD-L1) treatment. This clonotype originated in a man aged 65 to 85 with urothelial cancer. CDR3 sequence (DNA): TGTGCCAGTAGTATGGGGGGGACGACAGTTAGCGGGGAGCTGTTTTTT. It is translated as CASSMGGTTVSGELFF. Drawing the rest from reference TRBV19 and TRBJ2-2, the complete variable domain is DGGITQSPKYLFRKEGQNVTLSCEQNLNHDAMYWYRQDPGQGLRLIYYSQIVNDFQKGDIAEGYSVSREKKESFPLTVTSAQKNPTAFYLCASSMGGTTVSGELFFGEGSRLTVL.